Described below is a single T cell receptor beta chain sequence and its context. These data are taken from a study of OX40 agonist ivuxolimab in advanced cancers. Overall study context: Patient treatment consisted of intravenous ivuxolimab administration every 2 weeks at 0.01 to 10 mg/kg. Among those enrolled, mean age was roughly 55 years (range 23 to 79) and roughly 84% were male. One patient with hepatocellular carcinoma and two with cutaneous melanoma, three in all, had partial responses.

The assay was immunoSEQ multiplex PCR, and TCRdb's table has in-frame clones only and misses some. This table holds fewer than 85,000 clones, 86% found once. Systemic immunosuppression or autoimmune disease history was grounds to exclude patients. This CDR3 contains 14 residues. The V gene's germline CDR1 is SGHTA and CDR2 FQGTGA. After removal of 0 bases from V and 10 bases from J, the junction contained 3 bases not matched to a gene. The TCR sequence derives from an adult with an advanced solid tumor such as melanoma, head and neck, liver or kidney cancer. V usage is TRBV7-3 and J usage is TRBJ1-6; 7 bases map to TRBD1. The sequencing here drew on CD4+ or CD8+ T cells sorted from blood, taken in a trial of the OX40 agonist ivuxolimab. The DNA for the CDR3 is TGTGCCAGCAGCTTAACACAGGGGAGGTCACCCCTCCACTTT. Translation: CASSLTQGRSPLHF.